This entry concerns a single TCR beta chain. The antigen remains undetermined. These data are taken from a study of cytomegalovirus exposure and HLA in healthy donors. The wider study: Unique TCRs from HLA-typed donors, 70 million to 100 million of them, were held in an early data release. Findings of the study overall: It was 164 TCR beta chains that were listed as cytomegalovirus-associated. One later analysis reportedly identified an Asian-associated ancestry cluster that showed fewer N-insertions than the roughly 700-donor mean.

The PCR used 60 Vbeta and 13 Jbeta primers. Produced via immunoSEQ multiplex PCR; TCRdb's table is partial and in-frame only. The sample spans tens of thousands of clones; the ten largest clones claim approximately 4.2%. The source material was PBMCs. This receptor was obtained from a man aged 18 to 30 in good health and CMV-seropositive.

CDR3 protein: CASSQTGSTIYF. Here the CDR3 DNA reads TGTGCCAGCAGTCAAACAGGGTCCACCATATATTTT. The rearrangement uses TRBV6-6 and TRBJ1-3, with D possibly matching TRBD1 (6 bases). Looked up from germline, CDR1 is MNHNY and CDR2 is SVGAGI (reference sequence). CDR3 length: 12 residues. V lost 5 bases, J lost 9 bases, and 11 bases lay in between.